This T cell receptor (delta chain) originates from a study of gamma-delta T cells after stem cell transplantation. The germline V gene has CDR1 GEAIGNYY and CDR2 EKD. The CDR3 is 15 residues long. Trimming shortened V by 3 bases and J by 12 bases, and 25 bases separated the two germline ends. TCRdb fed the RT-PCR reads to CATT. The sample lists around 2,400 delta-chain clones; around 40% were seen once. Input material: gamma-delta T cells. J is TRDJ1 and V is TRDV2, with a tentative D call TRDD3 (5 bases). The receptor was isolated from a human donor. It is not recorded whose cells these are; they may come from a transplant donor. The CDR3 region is CACDLRRDRQRLVIF. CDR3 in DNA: TGTGCCTGTGACCTACGACGGGATCGCCAACGGTTGGTCATCTTT.